This section outlines one TCR beta chain sequence together with its context. Trimming took 6 bases from V and 11 from J; bases not matched to a gene: 9. The germline CDR1 and CDR2 sequences are MNHEY and SMNVEV (reference sequence). CDR3 length: 12 residues. This entry comes from a study of OX40 agonist ivuxolimab in advanced cancers. TCRdb's table, derived via immunoSEQ multiplex PCR, lists solely in-frame clones and lacks some. The table has about 80,000 clones, about 93% seen once. The chain has TRBV27 and TRBJ1-1; 7 bases fit TRBD1. This receptor was identified in an adult with an advanced solid tumor such as melanoma, head and neck, liver or kidney cancer. Sequenced here: CD4+ or CD8+ T cells sorted from blood, sampled in a trial of the OX40 agonist ivuxolimab. The CDR3 bases are TGTGCCAGCAGGACTGGGACGGACAGGGCTTTCTTT. Translated, it gives CASRTGTDRAFF.